Following are 7 T cell receptor beta chains from one sample sequenced in a study of post-analysis software for immune sequencing data. General observations from the study: In patients, TRBV5-6, TRBV5-1 and TRBV20-1 belonged to 4 or 5 TRBV segments found more frequently than in controls.

Their specific antigens are unknown. Unique molecular identifiers had been added to the TCR beta cDNA libraries. TCRdb itself ran the PCR reads through MiXCR, one entry per CDR3 protein. Among roughly 800,000 distinct CDR3 sequences listed, 46% were seen once. Specimen: blood. The receptors come from a girl aged 10 to 17 with multiple sclerosis.

This clonotype was counted a few times. The chain joins TRBV2 to TRBJ2-1; TRBD2 might be the D (5 bases). CDR1 and CDR2 from the germline V gene are SNHLY and FYNNEI. Trimming left V 8 bases short and J 6 bases short, with 14 bases between. There are 13 residues in the CDR3. CDR3 in DNA: TGTGCCAGCGCCGAACCTAGCCCCAATGAGCAGTTCTTC. It translates to CASAEPSPNEQFF.

V is TRBV20-1 and J is TRBJ2-5, with D uncertain. Looked up from germline, CDR1 is DFQATT and CDR2 is SNEGSKA (reference sequence). V lost 1 base, J lost 5 bases, and 20 bases lay in between. The CDR3 covers 16 residues. The CDR3 DNA is TGCAGTGCTAGAGCCCCCAAAGCCTTCGGTGAGGAGACCCAGTACTTC. Protein sequence: CSARAPKAFGEETQYF.

The gene calls are TRBV5-1 and TRBJ2-5; 11 positions agree with TRBD2. The CDR3 consists of 15 residues. The junction had 5 bases not matched to a gene; V was cut back by 0 bases and J by 7 bases. The V gene's germline CDR1 is SGHRS and CDR2 YFSETQ. In DNA form, the CDR3 reads TGCGCCAGCAGCTTGGAAGGGACTAGCGGCGGGACCCAGTACTTC. Translated: CASSLEGTSGGTQYF.

This clonotype turned up a few times. V usage is TRBV4-3 and J usage is TRBJ2-7, with D perhaps matching TRBD2 (6 bases). CDR1 is LGHNA and CDR2 is YSLEER in the germline V gene. Trimming left V 0 bases short and J 1 base short, with 10 bases between. The CDR3 sequence is 15 residues long. CDR3 residues: CASSQDGGGSYEQYF. The CDR3 DNA reads TGCGCCAGCAGCCAAGACGGGGGTGGATCCTACGAGCAGTACTTC.

The chain is built from TRBV11-2 and TRBJ2-5, with 7 nucleotides matching TRBD2. CDR3 length: 17 amino acids. Per germline, CDR1 SGHAT and CDR2 FQNNGV. V lost 5 bases and J lost 7; bases outside the gene matches: 19. In DNA form, the CDR3 reads TGTGCCAGCAGCCGCGGCGGGACTATACCACCCATGAGGACCCAGTACTTC. Translating it yields CASSRGGTIPPMRTQYF.

The chain couples TRBV11-2 to TRBJ2-1; D is undetermined. The CDR3 spans 13 residues. Per the germline V gene, CDR1 is SGHAT and CDR2 is FQNNGV. Trimming took off 1 base at V and 9 bases at J, with 10 bases between the two ends. The CDR3 sequence: CASSLARPSEQFF. The CDR3, as DNA: TGTGCCAGCAGCTTAGCTCGGCCCAGTGAGCAGTTCTTC.

A few counts support this clonotype. This sequence joins TRBV4-3 and TRBJ2-5, with D possibly matching TRBD1 (5 bases). The last part of the DNA fits TRBJ2-7 better; the J call may be wrong. CDR1 is LGHNA, CDR2 YSLEER, per germline. This CDR3 spans 13 amino acids. The DNA for the CDR3 is TGCGCCAGCAGCCAAGATTGGGGCCACGAGCAGTACTTC. Its translation is CASSQDWGHEQYF.